The present entry profiles one T cell receptor beta chain with its context. Its specificity is unknown. The V end was cut by 2 bases, the J end by 4 bases, with 17 bases between. There are 17 residues in the CDR3. Germline CDR1 is SGHNT and CDR2 is YENEEA. The sample is drawn from a study of cytomegalovirus exposure and HLA in healthy donors. Study results and limitations: Because they were indistinguishable, some V segments, including TRBV6-2 and TRBV6-3, were excluded. An analysis done earlier found most TCR beta V segments productive about 87% or about 30% of the time.

It was with 60 Vbeta and 13 Jbeta primers that the PCR ran. This table comes from immunoSEQ multiplex PCR, and its TCRdb copy is limited to in-frame clones, with some not included. Here the sample spans roughly 130,000 clones, roughly 86% being singletons. At sampling all donors were nominally healthy, likely with unrecorded immune exposures. This receptor was identified in a woman aged 40 to 55 in good health and CMV-seronegative. The rearrangement uses TRBV11-3 and TRBJ2-2; D perhaps matches TRBD2 (7 bases). Material: PBMCs. The CDR3 loop reads CASSLWGGGGRTGELFF. The CDR3 DNA sequence: TGTGCCAGCAGCTTATGGGGGGGAGGGGGGCGCACCGGGGAGCTGTTTTTT.